Listed below are T cell receptor beta chains from one sample, sequenced in a study. One entry per CDR3 protein, called by TCRdb with MiXCR from the 5' RACE reads. The repertoire holds about 9,000 distinct CDR3 sequences, with roughly half as singletons. What was sequenced was Tregs sorted from a lymph node. The receptors stem from a female donor with breast cancer. Both conserved end residues are part of each CDR3. A D gene is named only where the DNA matches it firmly. Rows may omit the clone size; those that give it use once, few, many or a size class.

d_gene	abundance	v_gene	j_gene	CDR3nt	CDR3aa
-	-	TRBV6-1	TRBJ2-3	TGTGCCAGCAGTGAATACTACACAGATACGCAGTATTTT	CASSEYYTDTQYF
TRBD1	-	TRBV2	TRBJ2-1	TGTGCCAGCAGCGGACAGGGGGCTAACTACAATGAGCAGTTCTTC	CASSGQGANYNEQFF
-	-	TRBV25-1	TRBJ2-1	TGTGCCAGCAGTGAATTAGGCAGTCCTAATGAGCAGTTCTTC	CASSELGSPNEQFF
-	-	TRBV4-1	TRBJ2-7	TGCGCCAGCAGCACAGGACTCGGCACCTACGAGCAGTACTTC	CASSTGLGTYEQYF
-	-	TRBV5-1	TRBJ1-1	TGCGCCAGCAGCCTAAGAGGGAACACTGAAGCTTTCTTT	CASSLRGNTEAFF
-	-	TRBV6-5	TRBJ2-1	TGTGCCAGCAGTTACAGGGAGAGCTCCTACAATGAGCAGTTCTTC	CASSYRESSYNEQFF
-	few	TRBV6-5	TRBJ2-5	TGTGCCAGCGCCAACCCTGGGGCAGGGGAAGGAGAGACCCAGTACTTC	CASANPGAGEGETQYF
-	-	TRBV11-3	TRBJ2-7	TGTGCCAGCAGCCCTCGTGGGGCCGAATACGAGCAGTACTTC	CASSPRGAEYEQYF
TRBD2	-	TRBV3-1	TRBJ2-2	TGTGCCAGCAGCCTGACTAGCGGGGGGGACAACACCGGGGAGCTGTTTTTT	CASSLTSGGDNTGELFF
TRBD1	-	TRBV7-8	TRBJ1-5	TGTGCCAGCAGCACCGGGACAGAACCTAATCAGCCCCAGCATTTT	CASSTGTEPNQPQHF
-	-	TRBV5-6	TRBJ2-5	TGTGCCAGCAGCTTCACGGGGCACAAGACCCAGTACTTC	CASSFTGHKTQYF
-	-	TRBV15	TRBJ2-1	TGTGCCACCAGCAGAGCGGGGTCCAACAATGAGCAGTTCTTC	CATSRAGSNNEQFF
TRBD1	-	TRBV12-3/TRBV12-4	TRBJ2-1	TGTGCCAGCATTTCGGGGACAGGTCCTCACAACAATGAGCAGTTCTTC	CASISGTGPHNNEQFF
-	-	TRBV5-5	TRBJ2-1	TGTGCCAGCAGCTATGCCCCGGGGTACAGTGAGCAGTTCTTC	CASSYAPGYSEQFF
TRBD1	-	TRBV20-1	TRBJ2-7	TGCAGTGCTAGAGATCTTCTGGGACAGGGTTCCGAGCAGTACTTC	CSARDLLGQGSEQYF
-	-	TRBV30	TRBJ1-1	TGTGCCTGGAGTATTATCATGAACACTGAAGCTTTCTTT	CAWSIIMNTEAFF
-	few	TRBV5-1	TRBJ1-2	TGCGCCAGCAGCTTGGTTGGGGATGGCTACACCTTC	CASSLVGDGYTF
-	-	TRBV28	TRBJ2-7	TGTGCCAGCAGTTCCGTGTGGGGCGAGCAGTACTTC	CASSSVWGEQYF
-	few	TRBV5-4	TRBJ2-3	TGTGCCAGCAGCTTGGCGTCGGGTAGGACCACAGATACGCAGTATTTT	CASSLASGRTTDTQYF
-	-	TRBV5-4	TRBJ1-2	TGTGCCAGCTCTCAAAACATAGGGGCAGCTAACTATGGCTACACCTTC	CASSQNIGAANYGYTF
-	-	TRBV20-1	TRBJ1-2	TGCAGTGCTAGCCCCCCTGGTCGGAACCCACACTATGGCTACACCTTC	CSASPPGRNPHYGYTF
-	large	TRBV20-1	TRBJ2-1	TGCAGTGCTAGAGGTGGGGCTGGAAGTTTCTTGAATGAGCAGTTCTTC	CSARGGAGSFLNEQFF
-	-	TRBV12-3/TRBV12-4	TRBJ2-7	TGTGCCAGCAGTCGTACCGGGACCCAATACGAGCAGTACTTC	CASSRTGTQYEQYF
TRBD1	-	TRBV5-1	TRBJ1-2	TGCGCCAGCAGCTTTTTACCGGGACAGGGGGCAAGCTATGGCTACACCTTC	CASSFLPGQGASYGYTF
-	-	TRBV5-1	TRBJ2-7	TGCGCCAGCAGCTTGGTTCCAGGGACCTACGAGCAGTACTTC	CASSLVPGTYEQYF
-	-	TRBV9	TRBJ2-1	TGTGCCAGCAGCGTAGCATCAGGGGGGGCAGACGAGCAGTTCTTC	CASSVASGGADEQFF
TRBD1	few	TRBV12-3/TRBV12-4	TRBJ2-7	TGTGCCAGCAGCCCTCTGAGGGGACAGGGGGCTTCCGAGCAGTACTTC	CASSPLRGQGASEQYF
-	-	TRBV27	TRBJ2-7	TGTGCCAGCAGTTTAGGGCCTCTGTACGAGCAGTACTTC	CASSLGPLYEQYF
TRBD2	-	TRBV4-1	TRBJ2-2	TGCGCCAGCAGCCTCCGCGGGAGGGACCAACTCACCGGGGAGCTGTCTTTT	CASSLRGRDQLTGELSF
-	once	TRBV10-3	TRBJ1-1	TGTGCCATCAGTGTTGGAATGAACACTGAAGCTTTCTTT	CAISVGMNTEAFF
TRBD2	-	TRBV27	TRBJ2-7	TGTGCCAGCAGTCCGCTAGCGGGGTCTCTCCACGAGCAGTACTTC	CASSPLAGSLHEQYF
-	-	TRBV4-2	TRBJ2-1	TGTGCCAACAGCCAAGATCGCGATGAGCAGTTCTTC	CANSQDRDEQFF
-	once	TRBV11-1	TRBJ2-7	TGTGCCAGCAGCTTAGCGTTGGGAATCTACGAGCAGTACTTC	CASSLALGIYEQYF
TRBD1	-	TRBV13	TRBJ2-1	TGTGCCAGCAGCCCGTGGGGGGGACAGGGGGACTTGACCTCCTACAATGAGCAGTTCTTC	CASSPWGGQGDLTSYNEQFF
TRBD2	-	TRBV20-1	TRBJ2-7	TGCAGTGCTGATATAGCGGGGCGCCTTGACTACGAGCAGTACTTC	CSADIAGRLDYEQYF
-	-	TRBV6-5	TRBJ2-3	TGTGCCAGCAGTTACTCGAGATATTCAGATTCGCAGTATTTT	CASSYSRYSDSQYF
-	few	TRBV7-9	TRBJ1-4	TGTGCCAGCAGCCGAGAAGCAACTAATGAAAAACTGTTTTTT	CASSREATNEKLFF
TRBD2	-	TRBV3-1	TRBJ2-7	TGTGCCAGCAGCCCCAGGACTAGCGGGGAAAGCTCCTACGAGCAGTACTTC	CASSPRTSGESSYEQYF
-	once	TRBV4-1	TRBJ2-7	TGCGCCAGCAGCCTAGGGGAGAGCTTCTACGAGCAGTACTTC	CASSLGESFYEQYF
TRBD2	-	TRBV9	TRBJ2-2	TGTGCCAGCAGCGCGTCGGGAGGACCCGGGGAGCTGTTTTTT	CASSASGGPGELFF
-	-	TRBV9	TRBJ1-2	TGTGCCAGCAGCTCCAGCGGGTGGGCGTGGGGTAGAGTCGATGGCTACACCTTC	CASSSSGWAWGRVDGYTF
-	-	TRBV4-1	TRBJ2-3	TGCGCCAGCAGCTATCCCACAGATACGCAGTATTTT	CASSYPTDTQYF
TRBD1	few	TRBV10-3	TRBJ1-5	TGTGCCACGGGACAGGGCGAGGATCAGCCCCAGCATTTT	CATGQGEDQPQHF
-	-	TRBV4-1	TRBJ1-1	TGCGCCAGCAGCCAAGCCGGGACTGAAGCTTTCTTT	CASSQAGTEAFF
TRBD2	-	TRBV20-1	TRBJ2-3	TGCAGTGCTAGAGATTTAGGACTAGCGGATAACACAGATACGCAGTATTTT	CSARDLGLADNTDTQYF
TRBD2	-	TRBV29-1	TRBJ2-3	TGCAGCGTCGCAACCGGGACTAGCGGCACAGATACGCAGTATTTT	CSVATGTSGTDTQYF
-	-	TRBV30	TRBJ2-7	TGTGCCTGGAGTACCGGGACCCTGGTGTTGCGGTACTTC	CAWSTGTLVLRYF
-	-	TRBV28	TRBJ2-7	TGTGCCAGCAGTCCCCCGGGGCCCGCCTACGAGCAGTACTTC	CASSPPGPAYEQYF
TRBD1	-	TRBV12-3/TRBV12-4	TRBJ1-2	TGTGCCAGCAGCCCGGGGACAGGGCGGGAAGATGGCTACACCTTC	CASSPGTGREDGYTF
-	-	TRBV24-1	TRBJ2-5	TGTGCCACCAGTGATGTCAGGCTCCAAGAGACCCAGTACTTC	CATSDVRLQETQYF
TRBD1	-	TRBV11-2	TRBJ2-7	TGTGCCAGCAGCTTAGGACGGACAGGAAATACCTACGAGCAGTACTTC	CASSLGRTGNTYEQYF
TRBD2	few	TRBV6-1	TRBJ2-1	TGTGCCAGCAGTGTATCTCTAGCGGAGTACAATGAGCAGTTCTTC	CASSVSLAEYNEQFF
-	once	TRBV20-1	TRBJ2-1	TGCAGTGCTAGCCTCGCAGGGGAGCAGTTCTTC	CSASLAGEQFF